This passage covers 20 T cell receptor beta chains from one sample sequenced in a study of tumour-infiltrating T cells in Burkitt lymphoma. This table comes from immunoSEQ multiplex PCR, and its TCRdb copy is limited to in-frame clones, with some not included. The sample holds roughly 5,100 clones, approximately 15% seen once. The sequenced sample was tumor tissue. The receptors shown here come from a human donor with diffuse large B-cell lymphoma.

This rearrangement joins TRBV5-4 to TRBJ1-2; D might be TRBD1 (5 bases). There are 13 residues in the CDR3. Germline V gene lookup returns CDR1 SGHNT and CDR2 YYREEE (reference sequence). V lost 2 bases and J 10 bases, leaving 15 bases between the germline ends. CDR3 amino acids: CASSFLGGEDYTF. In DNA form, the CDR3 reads TGTGCCAGCAGCTTCCTGGGGGGTGAGGACTACACCTTC.

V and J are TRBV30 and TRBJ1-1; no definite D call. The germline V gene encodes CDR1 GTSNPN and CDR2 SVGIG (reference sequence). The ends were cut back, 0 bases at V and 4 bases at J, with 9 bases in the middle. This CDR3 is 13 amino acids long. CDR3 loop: CAWSVSLGTEAFF. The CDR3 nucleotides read TGTGCCTGGAGTGTGTCCCTGGGCACTGAAGCTTTCTTT.

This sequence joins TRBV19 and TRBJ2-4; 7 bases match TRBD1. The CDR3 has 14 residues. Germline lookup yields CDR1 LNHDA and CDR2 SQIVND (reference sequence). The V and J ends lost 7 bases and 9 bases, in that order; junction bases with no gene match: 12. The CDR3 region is CASNILGGRSIQYF. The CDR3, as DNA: TGTGCCAGTAATATTTTAGGGGGCCGGAGCATTCAGTACTTC.

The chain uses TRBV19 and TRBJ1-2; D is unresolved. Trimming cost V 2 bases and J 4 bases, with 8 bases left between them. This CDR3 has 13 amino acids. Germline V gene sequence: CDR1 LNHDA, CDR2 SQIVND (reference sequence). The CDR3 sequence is CASSISQVYGYTF. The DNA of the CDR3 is TGTGCCAGTAGTATATCCCAAGTCTATGGCTACACCTTC.

Here the CDR3 DNA reads TGCGCCAGCAGCCCAGGTCCGGGGGCGGGTTACGAGCAGTACTTC. Its protein is CASSPGPGAGYEQYF. V usage is TRBV23-1 and J usage is TRBJ2-7; perhaps D is TRBD1 or TRBD2 (6 bases each). TRBV23-1 is labeled an ORF, and its function is uncertain. Trimming took off 6 bases at V and 4 bases at J, with 19 bases between the two ends. This CDR3 has 15 amino acids.

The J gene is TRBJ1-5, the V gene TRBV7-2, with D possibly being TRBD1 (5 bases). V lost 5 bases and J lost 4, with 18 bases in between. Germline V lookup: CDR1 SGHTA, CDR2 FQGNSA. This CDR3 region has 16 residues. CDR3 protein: CASSPREGLLNQPQHF. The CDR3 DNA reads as TGTGCCAGCAGCCCGAGGGAGGGACTCCTGAATCAGCCCCAGCATTTT.

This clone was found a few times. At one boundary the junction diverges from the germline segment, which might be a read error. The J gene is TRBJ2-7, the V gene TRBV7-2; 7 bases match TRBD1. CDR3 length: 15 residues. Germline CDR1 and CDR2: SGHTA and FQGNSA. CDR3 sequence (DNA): TGTGCCAGTAGCTTCAGGGCCGGGACAGAATACGAGCAGTACTTC. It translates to CASSFRAGTEYEQYF.

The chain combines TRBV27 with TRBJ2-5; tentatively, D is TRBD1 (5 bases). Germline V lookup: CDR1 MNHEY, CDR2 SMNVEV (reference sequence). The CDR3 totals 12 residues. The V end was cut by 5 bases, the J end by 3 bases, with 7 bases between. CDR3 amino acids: CASSRTKETQYF. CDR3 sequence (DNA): TGTGCCAGCAGTCGGACAAAAGAGACCCAGTACTTC.

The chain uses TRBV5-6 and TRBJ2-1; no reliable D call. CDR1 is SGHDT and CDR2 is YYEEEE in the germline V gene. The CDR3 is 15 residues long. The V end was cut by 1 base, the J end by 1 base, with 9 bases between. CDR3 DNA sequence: TGTGCCAGCAGCTTGCATCCAGGATCCTACAATGAGCAGTTCTTC. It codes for CASSLHPGSYNEQFF.

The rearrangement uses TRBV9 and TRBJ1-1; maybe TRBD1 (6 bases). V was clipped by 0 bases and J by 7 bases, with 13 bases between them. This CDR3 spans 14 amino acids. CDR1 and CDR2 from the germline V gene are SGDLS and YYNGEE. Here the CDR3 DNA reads TGTGCCAGCAGCGTAGGGGGAGGACAGAATGAAGCTTTCTTT. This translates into CASSVGGGQNEAFF. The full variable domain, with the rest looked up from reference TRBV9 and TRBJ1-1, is DSGVTQTPKHLITATGQRVTLRCSPRSGDLSVYWYQQSLDQGLQFLIQYYNGEERAKGNILERFSAQQFPDLHSELNLSSLELGDSALYFCASSVGGGQNEAFFGQGTRLTVV.

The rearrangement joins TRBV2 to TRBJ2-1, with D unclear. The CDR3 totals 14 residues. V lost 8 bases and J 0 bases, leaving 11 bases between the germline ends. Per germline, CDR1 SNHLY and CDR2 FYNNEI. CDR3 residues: CASSRESSYNEQFF. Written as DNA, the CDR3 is TGTGCCAGCTCAAGGGAATCCTCCTACAATGAGCAGTTCTTC.

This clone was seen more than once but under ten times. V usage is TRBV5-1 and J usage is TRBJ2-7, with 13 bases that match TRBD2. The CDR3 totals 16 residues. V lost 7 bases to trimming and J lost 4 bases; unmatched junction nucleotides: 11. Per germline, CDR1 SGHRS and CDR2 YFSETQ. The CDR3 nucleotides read TGCGCCAGCGGAGAAAGGACTAGCGGGAGTTTTTACGAGCAGTACTTC. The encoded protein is CASGERTSGSFYEQYF. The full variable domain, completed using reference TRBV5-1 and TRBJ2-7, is KAGVTQTPRYLIKTRGQQVTLSCSPISGHRSVSWYQQTPGQGLQFLFEYFSETQRNKGNFPGRFSGRQFSNSRSEMNVSTLELGDSALYLCASGERTSGSFYEQYFGPGTRLTVT.

The CDR3 loop is CASSTTDGRLGVTF. DNA for the CDR3: TGCGCCAGCAGCACGACGGACGGGCGATTAGGTGTCACCTTC. This chain joins TRBV5-1 and TRBJ1-2; D gene unclear. Germline loops: CDR1 SGHRS, CDR2 YFSETQ. The V end lost 4 bases, the J end lost 13 bases, and 23 bases lay between the germline ends. There are 14 residues in the CDR3.

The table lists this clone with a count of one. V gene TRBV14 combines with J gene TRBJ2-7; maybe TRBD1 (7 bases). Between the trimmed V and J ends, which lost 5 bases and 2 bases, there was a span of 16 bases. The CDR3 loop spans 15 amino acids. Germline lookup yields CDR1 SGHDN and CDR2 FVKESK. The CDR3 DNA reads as TGTGCCAGCAGCTCAACGGGGGACAGACCCTACGAGCAGTACTTC. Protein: CASSSTGDRPYEQYF.

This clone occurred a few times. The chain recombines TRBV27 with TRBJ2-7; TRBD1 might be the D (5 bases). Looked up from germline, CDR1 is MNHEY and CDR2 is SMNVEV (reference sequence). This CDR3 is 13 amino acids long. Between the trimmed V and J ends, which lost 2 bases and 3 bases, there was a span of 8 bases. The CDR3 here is CASSLHQGYEQYF. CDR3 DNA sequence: TGTGCCAGCAGTTTACACCAGGGCTACGAGCAGTACTTC.

CDR3 protein: CASSSRLAGVAGELFF. The DNA for the CDR3 is TGTGCCAGCAGCAGCAGACTAGCGGGAGTCGCCGGGGAGCTGTTTTTT. The rearrangement uses TRBV7-8 and TRBJ2-2; TRBD2 matches 12 bases. CDR3 size: 16 residues. V was clipped by 5 bases and J by 6 bases; unmatched bases: 7. Per the germline V gene, CDR1 is SGHVS and CDR2 is FQNEAQ.

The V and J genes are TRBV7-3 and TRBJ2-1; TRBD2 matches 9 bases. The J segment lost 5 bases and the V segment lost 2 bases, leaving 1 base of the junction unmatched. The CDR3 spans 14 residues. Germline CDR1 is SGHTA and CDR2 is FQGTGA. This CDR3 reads CASSLLAGNNEQFF. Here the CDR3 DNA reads TGTGCCAGCAGCTTACTAGCGGGAAACAATGAGCAGTTCTTC.

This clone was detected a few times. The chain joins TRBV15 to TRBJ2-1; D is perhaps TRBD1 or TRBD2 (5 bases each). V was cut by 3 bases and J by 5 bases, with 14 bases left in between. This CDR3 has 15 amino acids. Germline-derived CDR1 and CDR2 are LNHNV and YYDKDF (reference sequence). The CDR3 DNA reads TGTGCCACCAGCAGGGGGCCGGCGGGCCACAATGAGCAGTTCTTC. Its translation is CATSRGPAGHNEQFF. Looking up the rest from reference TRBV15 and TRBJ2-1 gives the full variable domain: DAMVIQNPRYQVTQFGKPVTLSCSQTLNHNVMYWYQQKSSQAPKLLFHYYDKDFNNEADTPDNFQSRRPNTSFCFLDIRSPGLGDTAMYLCATSRGPAGHNEQFFGPGTRLTVL.

CDR3 nucleotides: TGTGCCAGTAGTATGGGGGAGTCAGATGGCTACACCTTC. The encoded protein is CASSMGESDGYTF. The gene calls are TRBV19 and TRBJ1-2, with D possibly matching TRBD1 (5 bases). The CDR3 loop spans 13 amino acids. The V and J ends lost 3 bases and 6 bases respectively, with 11 bases between them. In germline, CDR1 is LNHDA, CDR2 SQIVND (reference sequence).

The CDR3 sequence: CASSLPTGTLGEQYF. CDR3 sequence (DNA): TGTGCCAGCAGCTTACCAACCGGGACCCTGGGCGAGCAGTACTTC. The V and J genes are TRBV7-9 and TRBJ2-5, with D perhaps assigned TRBD1 or TRBD2 (5 bases each). The end of the DNA aligns better with TRBJ2-7, so the J call may be wrong. The CDR3 loop spans 15 amino acids. The germline CDR1 and CDR2 sequences are SEHNR and FQNEAQ (reference sequence).